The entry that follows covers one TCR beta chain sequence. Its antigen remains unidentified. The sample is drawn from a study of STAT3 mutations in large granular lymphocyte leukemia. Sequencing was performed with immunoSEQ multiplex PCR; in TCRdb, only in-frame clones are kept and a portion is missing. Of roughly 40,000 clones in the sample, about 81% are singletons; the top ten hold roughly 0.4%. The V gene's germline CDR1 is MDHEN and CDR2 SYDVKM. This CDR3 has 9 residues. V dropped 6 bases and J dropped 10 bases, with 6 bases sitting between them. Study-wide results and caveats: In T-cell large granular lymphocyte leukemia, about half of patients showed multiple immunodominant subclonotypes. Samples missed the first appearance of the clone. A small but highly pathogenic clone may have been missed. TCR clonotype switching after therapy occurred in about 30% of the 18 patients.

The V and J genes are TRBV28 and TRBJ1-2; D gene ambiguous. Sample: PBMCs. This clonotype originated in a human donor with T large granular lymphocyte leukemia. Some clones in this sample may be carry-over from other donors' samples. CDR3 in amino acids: CASRRPYTF. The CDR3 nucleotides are TGTGCCAGCAGGCGCCCCTACACCTTC.